The table lists the clone carrying this T cell receptor (beta chain) with a few counts. These data belong to a study of blood T cells in healthy people across ages. Primers used in a second PCR of roughly 7 to 12 cycles were a sample-barcoded 5' primer and a J-beta primer mix. One entry per CDR3 protein results from TCRdb running MiXCR on the 5' RACE reads. The sample records 1.5 million to 2 million distinct CDR3 sequences, roughly 50% being singletons. Per sample, no less than 5.5 micrograms of total RNA were extracted. The V and J ends lost 1 base and 6 bases, in that order; junction bases with no gene match: 4. The CDR3 runs to 17 residues. CDR1 and CDR2 from the germline V gene are SGHKS and YYEKEE (reference sequence).

The source is a woman aged 40 to 49 in good health. The sequencing input was blood. J is TRBJ2-1 and V is TRBV5-5, with 16 bases identical to TRBD2. The CDR3 nucleotides are TGTGCCAGCAGCTTGCTTGGGACTAGCGGGGGGGCCAATGAGCAGTTCTTC. Translation gives CASSLLGTSGGANEQFF.